This is a list of T cell receptor beta chains from one sample in a study of shared clonotypes between healthy human individuals. Only in-frame clones appear in the TCRdb table, and some are missing; sequencing was by immunoSEQ multiplex PCR. The sample contains under 1,100,000 clones, approximately 80% of which appear only once. The sequenced material came from memory CD4+ T cells from PBMCs. The source is a man between 18 and 29 years old in good health. Some clones in this sample may be carry-over from other donors' samples. CDR3s include the opening cysteine and the closing phenylalanine or tryptophan. The D gene is left open where the match is weak. Clone size is shown for a subset of rows, as once, few, many or a class of expanded clone.

v_gene,abundance,j_gene,d_gene,CDR3aa,CDR3nt
TRBV25-1,-,TRBJ2-2,-,CASSPFTGELFF,TGTGCCAGCAGTCCTTTCACCGGGGAGCTGTTTTTT
TRBV2,-,TRBJ1-2,-,CASGAQIPEVGYGYTF,TGTGCCAGCGGGGCCCAGATCCCTGAGGTCGGCTATGGCTACACCTTC
TRBV10-2,-,TRBJ2-6,-,CASRKEGGNSGANVLTF,TGCGCCAGCAGGAAAGAGGGGGGCAACTCTGGGGCCAACGTCCTGACTTTC
TRBV19,-,TRBJ2-2,-,CASSIGQLNTGELFF,TGTGCCAGTAGTATAGGCCAGCTGAACACCGGGGAGCTGTTTTTT
TRBV4-3,-,TRBJ2-5,-,CASSQIRGGGGARETQYF,TGCGCCAGCAGCCAAATCCGAGGCGGTGGGGGTGCAAGAGAGACCCAGTACTTC
TRBV28,few,TRBJ1-5,-,CASGSGNQPQHF,TGTGCCAGCGGATCGGGCAATCAGCCCCAGCATTTT
TRBV18,-,TRBJ1-3,-,CASSPQPSSGNTIYF,TGTGCCAGCTCACCACAACCCAGCTCTGGAAACACCATATATTTT
TRBV5-1,-,TRBJ2-5,TRBD2,CASRSGTSGSGQETQYF,TGCGCCAGCAGGTCCGGGACTAGCGGGAGTGGGCAAGAGACCCAGTACTTC
TRBV5-1,-,TRBJ2-7,TRBD1,CASSLSGTGYEQYF,TGCGCCAGCAGCTTATCCGGGACAGGGTACGAGCAGTACTTC
TRBV7-9,-,TRBJ1-2,-,CASSLAEPGGGYTF,TGTGCCAGCAGCTTAGCGGAGCCCGGGGGTGGCTACACCTTC
TRBV4-1,-,TRBJ1-1,TRBD1,CASSQDGQGYTEAFF,TGCGCCAGCAGCCAAGACGGACAGGGTTACACTGAAGCTTTCTTT
TRBV4-2,-,TRBJ1-3,-,CASSQDPGGTGNTIYF,TGTGCCAGCAGCCAAGATCCGGGGGGGACGGGAAACACCATATATTTT
TRBV7-8,once,TRBJ2-5,-,CASEGGPVKETQYF,TGTGCCAGCGAGGGGGGGCCGGTTAAAGAGACCCAGTACTTC
TRBV27,-,TRBJ2-6,-,CASSFKGPGANVLTF,TGTGCCAGCAGTTTTAAGGGTCCTGGGGCCAACGTCCTGACTTTC
TRBV9,-,TRBJ2-1,-,CASSVADEQFF,TGTGCCAGCAGCGTGGCCGATGAGCAGTTCTTC
TRBV5-1,-,TRBJ2-6,-,CASSLSGANVLTF,TGCGCCAGCAGCTTATCTGGGGCCAACGTCCTGACTTTC
TRBV4-1,many,TRBJ1-1,-,CASSQDPPRGGGNTEAFF,TGCGCCAGCAGCCAAGATCCCCCTAGGGGAGGAGGGAACACTGAAGCTTTCTTT
TRBV19,-,TRBJ2-1,TRBD2,CASSIERLAGGVGYNEQFF,TGTGCCAGTAGTATAGAGCGTCTAGCGGGAGGGGTGGGTTACAATGAGCAGTTCTTC
TRBV28,-,TRBJ1-4,-,CASSLPAREKLFF,TGTGCCAGCAGTTTACCGGCGAGAGAAAAACTGTTTTTT
TRBV9,few,TRBJ2-2,-,CASSPNRGYANTGELFF,TGTGCCAGCAGCCCCAACCGGGGGTACGCGAACACCGGGGAGCTGTTTTTT
TRBV5-1,few,TRBJ2-2,-,CASSFPFRASATQNTGELFF,TGCGCCAGCAGCTTTCCCTTTAGGGCTAGCGCTACTCAGAACACCGGGGAGCTGTTTTTT
TRBV27,few,TRBJ2-7,TRBD2,CASWGGTYEQYF,TGTGCCAGCTGGGGGGGGACCTACGAGCAGTACTTC
TRBV11-3,-,TRBJ1-1,-,CASSRDRNTEAFF,TGTGCCAGCAGCCGTGACAGAAACACTGAAGCTTTCTTT
TRBV10-3,-,TRBJ2-3,TRBD2,CASTSGRSSDTQYF,TGTGCCTCCACTAGCGGGAGATCATCCGATACGCAGTATTTT
TRBV29-1,-,TRBJ2-5,TRBD2,CSVELAGVETQYF,TGCAGCGTTGAACTAGCGGGAGTCGAGACCCAGTACTTC
TRBV5-1,-,TRBJ1-4,-,CASSLFATNEKLFF,TGCGCCAGCAGCTTGTTTGCAACTAATGAAAAACTGTTTTTT
TRBV28,-,TRBJ2-1,TRBD2,CASKAGGSKNEQFF,TGTGCCAGCAAGGCGGGAGGGTCGAAGAATGAGCAGTTCTTC
TRBV7-9,-,TRBJ2-2,-,CASSPLNFGELFF,TGTGCCAGCAGCCCCCTCAATTTCGGGGAGCTGTTTTTT
TRBV29-1,few,TRBJ2-2,TRBD2,CSVEGLGLAGVHGELFF,TGCAGCGTTGAAGGTCTTGGCCTAGCGGGTGTTCACGGGGAGCTGTTTTTT
TRBV28,few,TRBJ2-4,-,CASMGSLAKNIQYF,TGTGCCAGCATGGGATCCCTAGCCAAAAACATTCAGTACTTC
TRBV10-3,-,TRBJ1-1,TRBD1,CATVTGVRAFF,TGTGCCACTGTGACAGGGGTACGAGCTTTCTTT
TRBV19,-,TRBJ2-7,-,CASSFKGAGTYEQYF,TGTGCCAGTAGTTTCAAAGGAGCAGGGACCTACGAGCAGTACTTC
TRBV29-1,-,TRBJ2-5,-,CSGGVAETQYF,TGCAGCGGGGGGGTAGCGGAGACCCAGTACTTC
TRBV2,-,TRBJ1-1,-,CASRGQGANTEAFF,TGTGCCAGCAGGGGTCAGGGCGCTAACACTGAAGCTTTCTTT
TRBV5-1,few,TRBJ2-6,-,CASSLAEFWGTVDSGANVLTF,TGCGCCAGCAGCTTGGCCGAGTTTTGGGGGACGGTAGACTCTGGGGCCAACGTCCTGACTTTC
TRBV7-2,-,TRBJ1-2,-,CASSPQQGVGYGYTF,TGTGCCAGCAGCCCCCAACAGGGAGTGGGCTATGGCTACACCTTC
TRBV4-1,-,TRBJ2-7,-,CASSQVGVLYEQYF,TGCGCCAGCAGCCAAGTTGGGGTACTCTACGAGCAGTACTTC
TRBV7-9,-,TRBJ2-5,TRBD2,CASSPRGGGQETQYF,TGTGCCAGCAGCCCCCGGGGGGGTGGCCAAGAGACCCAGTACTTC
TRBV6-5,-,TRBJ1-5,-,CASTNDPNQPQHF,TGTGCCAGCACCAACGACCCCAATCAGCCCCAGCATTTT
TRBV15,-,TRBJ2-2,-,CATSRDRKGTGELFF,TGTGCCACCAGCAGAGATCGTAAGGGAACCGGGGAGCTGTTTTTT
TRBV7-2,-,TRBJ2-7,TRBD1,CASSLRAGWDSAFLEQYF,TGTGCCAGCAGCTTACGGGCGGGCTGGGACAGTGCCTTCCTGGAGCAGTACTTC
TRBV1,-,TRBJ2-3,-,CTSNRGRTDTQYF,TGCACCAGCAATAGGGGCCGGACAGATACGCAGTATTTT
TRBV19,once,TRBJ2-3,-,CASRAGGTDTQYF,TGTGCCAGCAGGGCAGGAGGTACAGATACGCAGTATTTT
TRBV2,-,TRBJ1-2,-,CASSGNKYYGYTF,TGTGCCAGCAGTGGTAACAAATACTATGGCTACACCTTC
TRBV5-4,many,TRBJ1-2,-,CASSPTSRDGYTF,TGTGCCAGCAGCCCGACATCGAGGGATGGCTACACCTTC